This entry is about one TCR beta chain. What it binds is not known. Trimming left V 8 bases short and J 4 bases short, with 18 bases between. CDR3 size: 16 residues. The germline gives CDR1 WSHSY, CDR2 SAAADI. This sample is part of a study of cytotoxic CD8 clonotypes in ibrutinib-treated CLL. Repertoires were generated with immunoSEQ multiplex PCR, while TCRdb's copy carries only in-frame clones and drops some. The sample holds 250,000 to 350,000 clones; around 69% are singletons and the top ten take about 6%. Study-wide points: Baseline clonality, higher than in age-matched healthy donors, tracked circulating CD8+ T-cell counts.

The origin of this receptor is a human donor with chronic lymphocytic leukemia. The specimen comprised PBMCs, sampled at disease progression, from a patient treated with ibrutinib. The V gene is TRBV10-2, the J gene TRBJ2-6, with a possible D match to TRBD2 (7 bases). The CDR3 reads CASGVGGGRGANVLTF. The CDR3 bases are TGCGCCAGCGGGGTTGGCGGGGGCAGAGGGGCCAACGTCCTGACTTTC.